Listed below are T cell receptor beta chains from one sample, sequenced in a study of PD-1 blockade in classical Hodgkin lymphoma. Libraries were prepared by immunoSEQ multiplex PCR; TCRdb keeps only in-frame clonotypes and omits some of them. Among about 21,000 clones listed, 70% to 80% were seen once. This specimen was peripheral blood mononuclear cells (PBMCs), taken before the fourth cycle of nivolumab. All receptors derive from a human donor with classical Hodgkin lymphoma. Each CDR3 is given with its conserved first and last residue. D genes are given only for firm matches. The size entry is marked missing in some rows and otherwise reads once, few, many or a size class.

>TRBV30|TRBJ2-7|NA|NA
CAWRAGSYEQYF
TGTGCCTGGAGAGCAGGGTCCTACGAGCAGTACTTC
>TRBV28|TRBJ2-7|TRBD2|NA
CASSLQGAGNYEQYF
TGTGCCAGCAGCCTACAAGGAGCGGGGAACTACGAGCAGTACTTC
>TRBV9|TRBJ2-4|TRBD1|NA
CASSVGPGGFSKNIQYF
TGTGCCAGCAGCGTAGGTCCAGGGGGATTCTCCAAAAACATTCAGTACTTC
>TRBV15|TRBJ1-5|NA|NA
CATSRDRGGQPQHF
TGTGCCACCAGCAGAGATCGAGGGGGTCAGCCCCAGCATTTT
>TRBV6-6|TRBJ1-1|NA|NA
CASSFVRDTEAFF
TGTGCCAGCAGTTTTGTGAGAGACACTGAAGCTTTCTTT
>TRBV6-5|TRBJ2-1|NA|NA
CASRFAGRNNEQFF
TGTGCCAGCAGGTTCGCGGGACGTAACAATGAGCAGTTCTTC
>TRBV5-1|TRBJ2-5|NA|NA
CASRDLNSPDRETQYF
TGCGCCAGCAGAGACTTAAACTCGCCGGATAGGGAGACCCAGTACTTC
>TRBV7-9|TRBJ2-1|TRBD1|NA
CASSATGNEQFF
TGTGCCAGCAGCGCGACAGGGAATGAGCAGTTCTTC
>TRBV6-1|TRBJ1-1|NA|NA
CASSEGGVRTPSTEAFF
TGTGCCAGCAGTGAGGGAGGGGTGCGTACGCCGAGCACTGAAGCTTTCTTT
>TRBV5-1|TRBJ2-5|TRBD2|NA
CASSLGNSGWKETQYF
TGCGCCAGCAGCTTGGGAAATAGCGGGTGGAAAGAGACCCAGTACTTC
>TRBV30|TRBJ2-4|NA|NA
CAWSPDLAKNIQYF
TGTGCCTGGAGTCCGGACCTAGCCAAAAACATTCAGTACTTC
>TRBV4-1|TRBJ2-3|NA|NA
CASSPWRGPDTQYF
TGCGCCAGCAGCCCGTGGAGGGGGCCAGATACGCAGTATTTT
>TRBV7-6|TRBJ2-1|NA|few
CASSLYYNEQFF
TGTGCCAGCAGCTTGTACTACAATGAGCAGTTCTTC
>TRBV28|TRBJ1-6|NA|NA
CASSLAEANSPLHF
TGTGCCAGCAGTTTGGCAGAAGCTAATTCACCCCTCCACTTT
>TRBV5-4|TRBJ1-4|TRBD1|NA
CASSLGTGRNEKLFF
TGTGCCAGCAGCCTGGGGACAGGCCGGAATGAAAAACTGTTTTTT
>TRBV25-1|TRBJ1-2|TRBD1|once
CASSEYGSGGGYGYTF
TGTGCCAGCAGTGAATATGGATCAGGGGGCGGCTATGGCTACACCTTC
>TRBV6-4|TRBJ2-1|NA|NA
CASSDLGVNEQFF
TGTGCCAGCAGTGATTTGGGGGTCAATGAGCAGTTCTTC
>TRBV2|TRBJ1-1|NA|NA
CASRKGRMNTEAFF
TGTGCCAGCAGAAAGGGGAGAATGAACACTGAAGCTTTCTTT
>TRBV5-6|TRBJ2-5|TRBD1|NA
CASSSIFPGQGHQETQYF
TGTGCCAGCAGCTCCATCTTCCCGGGACAGGGTCACCAAGAGACCCAGTACTTC
>TRBV14|TRBJ2-7|NA|NA
CASSQWAGSEQYF
TGTGCCAGCAGCCAATGGGCCGGGAGCGAGCAGTACTTC
>TRBV29-1|TRBJ2-7|TRBD1|NA
CSVNRGASYEQYF
TGCAGCGTCAACAGGGGGGCCTCCTACGAGCAGTACTTC
>TRBV7-2|TRBJ2-5|NA|NA
CASSKGDPRETQYF
TGTGCCAGCAGCAAAGGGGACCCAAGGGAGACCCAGTACTTC
>TRBV30|TRBJ1-2|TRBD1|NA
CAWSSGTGKDGYTF
TGTGCCTGGAGCTCCGGGACAGGGAAGGATGGCTACACCTTC
>TRBV30|TRBJ2-5|TRBD2|NA
CAWSLGLAGGGGETQYF
TGTGCCTGGAGCCTGGGACTAGCGGGAGGAGGAGGGGAGACCCAGTACTTC
>TRBV11-3|TRBJ2-7|TRBD1|NA
CASSLGGQGGNEQYF
TGTGCCAGCAGCTTAGGGGGACAGGGAGGCAACGAGCAGTACTTC
>TRBV29-1|TRBJ1-2|TRBD1|NA
CSVDRDSELFNYGYTF
TGCAGCGTTGACCGGGACAGCGAGCTTTTTAACTATGGCTACACCTTC
>TRBV7-2|TRBJ2-3|TRBD2|NA
CASSLGRLAGGTDTQYF
TGTGCCAGCAGCTTGGGCCGACTAGCGGGTGGAACAGATACGCAGTATTTT
>TRBV19|TRBJ2-4|NA|NA
CASSVDGALSAGAKNIQYF
TGTGCCAGTAGTGTCGACGGAGCTTTAAGCGCGGGGGCCAAAAACATTCAGTACTTC
>TRBV19|TRBJ2-5|NA|once
CASSTSGLMREQYF
TGTGCCAGTAGTACCTCGGGACTCATGAGGGAGCAGTACTTC
>TRBV19|TRBJ1-1|NA|NA
CASSNRATEAFF
TGTGCCAGTAGTAACCGCGCCACTGAAGCTTTCTTT